This T cell receptor beta chain was profiled in a study of cytomegalovirus exposure and HLA in healthy donors. Regarding the study as a whole: TCR sequences were mostly rare, though some public TCRs occurred in many donors. Among the CMV-associated chains, three were confirmed in vitro as specific for CMV antigens.

Profiling relied on immunoSEQ multiplex PCR, and the TCRdb table lists in-frame clones only, not all of them. Of over 120,000 clones listed, 87% are singletons. Comments on this clone: Its cognate antigen is unknown. Since a much larger clone is just one base distant, this may be a read error. This CDR3 is also generated by other DNA sequences in the sample.

The V and J ends lost 8 bases and 0 bases respectively, with 9 bases between them. The CDR3 loop spans 12 amino acids. Per the germline V gene, CDR1 is GTSNPN and CDR2 is SVGIG (reference sequence). The donors were members of the validation cohort, which comprised 120 subjects and was separate from the first cohort of 730 or so subjects. The specimen sequenced was PBMCs. This sequence joins TRBV30 and TRBJ2-3; D unresolved. This receptor was obtained from a man younger than 35 in good health and CMV-seropositive. The CDR3 is CAHSLSTDTQYF. The CDR3 coding sequence is TGTGCCCACAGCCTCAGCACAGATACGCAGTATTTT. The variable domain in full, completed from reference TRBV30 and TRBJ2-3, reads SQTIHQWPATLVQPVGSPLSLECTVEGTSNPNLYWYRQAAGRGLQLLFYSVGIGQISSEVPQNLSASRPQDRQFILSSKKLLLSDSGFYLCAHSLSTDTQYFGPGTRLTVL.